Shown below are 14 T cell receptor beta chains from a single sample sequenced in a study of immune heterogeneity within non-small cell lung tumors. Template material for each sample was 500 to 600 ng of bulk tumor genomic DNA. Spaced far apart, several biopsies were taken from each primary tumor during surgery. Curative surgery was undertaken by patients, who had untreated, newly diagnosed non-small cell lung cancer. Amplifying TCR beta CDR3 involved multiplex PCR carried out with 32 V and 13 J primers. In TCRdb, the multiplex PCR reads were re-called with MiXCR into one record per CDR3 protein. Here the sample spans roughly 10,000 distinct CDR3 sequences, around 21% being singletons. The sample consisted of lung tumor tissue. The receptors were gathered from a man between 60 and 75 years old with non-small cell lung cancer.

In this sample, this clonotype turned up many times. This chain links TRBV5-1 with TRBJ2-3, with TRBD2 identical over 14 bases. CDR1 is SGHRS, CDR2 YFSETQ, per germline. The V and J ends lost 6 bases and 1 base, in that order; junction bases with no gene match: 4. The CDR3 runs 16 residues. The CDR3 loop is CASTGLAGVGTDTQYF. The DNA for the CDR3 is TGCGCCAGCACGGGACTAGCGGGAGTGGGCACAGATACGCAGTATTTT.

This clonotype was picked up a small number of times. The chain combines TRBV12-3 or TRBV12-4 with TRBJ1-2, with no clear D. This CDR3 comprises 10 residues. V lost 4 bases and J 9 bases, leaving 6 bases between the germline ends. The CDR3 here is CASSYWCYTF. The CDR3 coding sequence is TGTGCCAGCAGTTACTGGTGCTACACCTTC.

This clonotype is medium-sized (0.01 to 0.1%) within its sample. The V and J genes are TRBV30 and TRBJ1-2; maybe TRBD1 (6 bases). The germline V and J ends were trimmed by 0 bases and 5 bases, with 13 bases remaining between them. This CDR3 comprises 14 residues. Germline CDR1 and CDR2: GTSNPN and SVGIG (reference sequence). The CDR3 DNA is TGTGCCTGGAGTGTGGGGACATCAGGTTATGGCTACACCTTC. Encoded protein: CAWSVGTSGYGYTF.

This clonotype is medium-sized in the sample. The V and J genes are TRBV20-1 and TRBJ2-7, with D tentatively TRBD1 or TRBD2 (5 bases each). Deletions cut 3 bases from V and 7 bases from J, with 19 bases between. This CDR3 comprises 14 residues. Germline lookup yields CDR1 DFQATT and CDR2 SNEGSKA (reference sequence). CDR3 amino acids: CSASTGRGKEEQYF. The CDR3 DNA is TGCAGTGCTAGCACGGGGCGAGGGAAGGAAGAGCAGTACTTC.

This clonotype was counted a few times. The genes are TRBV18 and TRBJ2-2; D uncertain. This CDR3 is 16 amino acids long. The V gene's germline CDR1 is KGHSH and CDR2 LQKENI. Trimming left V 3 bases short and J 1 base short, with 12 bases between. The CDR3 coding sequence is TGTGCCAGCTCACCCTCCGGATACCGGAACACCGGGGAGCTGTTTTTT. This codes for CASSPSGYRNTGELFF.

The chain carries TRBV20-1 and TRBJ1-2, with D possibly matching TRBD1 (6 bases). V was pared by 5 bases and J by 6 bases, with 22 bases between. CDR3 length: 15 amino acids. In germline, CDR1 is DFQATT, CDR2 SNEGSKA (reference sequence). CDR3 protein: CSAHRENNAFNGYTF. As DNA, the CDR3 is TGCAGTGCTCACAGGGAAAATAACGCATTTAATGGCTACACCTTC.

Many counts were recorded for this clonotype. The CDR3 protein is CASGLEGDTQYF. CDR3 bases: TGTGCTAGTGGTTTGGAGGGAGATACGCAGTATTTT. The chain has TRBV12-5 and TRBJ2-3; D is uncertain. The CDR3 is made up of 12 amino acids. Germline CDR1 is LGHNT and CDR2 is FRNRAP. With 1 base removed from V and 5 bases from J, the gap between germline ends came to 4 bases. The complete variable domain, with remaining parts taken from reference TRBV12-5 and TRBJ2-3, reads DARVTQTPRHKVTEMGQEVTMRCQPILGHNTVFWYRQTMMQGLELLAYFRNRAPLDDSGMPKDRFSAEMPDATLATLKIQPSEPRDSAVYFCASGLEGDTQYFGPGTRLTVL.

Concerning this clonotype itself: This may be a read error: a much more frequent sequence differs by one nucleotide. The gene calls are TRBV3-1 and TRBJ1-3; D ambiguous. The CDR3 loop spans 15 amino acids. V shed 1 base and J shed 2 bases, with 9 bases lying between them. CDR1 is LGHDT and CDR2 is YNNKEL in the germline V gene (reference sequence). CDR3 DNA: TGTGCCAGCAGCCAAGTGTCAGTAACTGGAAACACCATATATTTT. The encoded protein is CASSQVSVTGNTIYF.

Only a few counts were recorded for this clonotype. The J gene is TRBJ1-1, the V gene TRBV30; TRBD1 might be the D (5 bases). Germline CDR1 reads GTSNPN; CDR2 reads SVGIG (reference sequence). Trimming stripped 3 bases from V and 4 bases from J, with 12 bases between. This CDR3 is built from 13 residues. This CDR3 reads CAWRGGTFTEAFF. DNA for the CDR3: TGTGCCTGGAGGGGGGGGACGTTCACTGAAGCTTTCTTT.

By its share, this clonotype is medium-sized. The chain couples TRBV2 to TRBJ2-7; either TRBD1 or TRBD2 may fit D (5 bases each). In germline, CDR1 is SNHLY, CDR2 FYNNEI. V was pared by 8 bases and J by 0 bases, with 11 bases between. This CDR3 contains 13 residues. The CDR3 spells CASYRDGSYEQYF. The DNA of the CDR3 is TGTGCCAGCTACCGGGACGGCTCCTACGAGCAGTACTTC.

This clonotype is judged medium-sized. This chain connects TRBV7-2 to TRBJ1-3; D unresolved. The CDR3 sequence is 12 residues long. V dropped 1 base and J dropped 4 bases, with 2 bases sitting between them. The germline CDR1 and CDR2 sequences are SGHTA and FQGNSA. The CDR3: CASSLGGNTIYF. DNA for the CDR3: TGTGCCAGCAGCTTAGGGGGAAACACCATATATTTT.

By share of the sample, this clonotype is medium-sized. The genes are TRBV9 and TRBJ1-2; TRBD1 is a possible D gene (6 bases). This CDR3 is 14 amino acids long. V was pared by 3 bases and J by 2 bases, with 11 bases between. Germline V gives CDR1 SGDLS, CDR2 YYNGEE. CDR3 in amino acids: CASSEQGLNYGYTF. CDR3 nucleotides: TGTGCCAGCAGCGAGCAGGGGCTCAACTATGGCTACACCTTC.

This clonotype is labeled medium-sized. The chain combines TRBV2 with TRBJ2-2, with TRBD1 matching 7 bases. V lost 1 base, J lost 0 bases, and 2 bases stayed unmatched. The V gene's germline CDR1 is SNHLY and CDR2 FYNNEI. CDR3 size: 16 residues. This chain's CDR3 is CASSEGQGANTGELFF. DNA for the CDR3: TGTGCCAGCAGTGAAGGGCAGGGGGCGAACACCGGGGAGCTGTTTTTT. Supplemented by reference TRBV2 and TRBJ2-2, the full variable domain reads EPEVTQTPSHQVTQMGQEVILRCVPISNHLYFYWYRQILGQKVEFLVSFYNNEISEKSEIFDDQFSVERPDGSNFTLKIRSTKLEDSAMYFCASSEGQGANTGELFFGEGSRLTVL.

V gene TRBV20-1 combines with J gene TRBJ1-4; 8 nucleotides line up with TRBD1. Germline lookup yields CDR1 DFQATT and CDR2 SNEGSKA (reference sequence). This CDR3 is 15 amino acids long. The V and J ends lost 1 base and 4 bases, in that order; junction bases with no gene match: 5. For the CDR3, the DNA is TGCAGTGCTAGAGCCTGGGGACAGGTTAATGAAAAACTGTTTTTT. Amino acid sequence: CSARAWGQVNEKLFF.